What follows describes a single T cell receptor beta chain. This entry comes from a study of blood T cell repertoires in COVID-19. Study at large: The United States, Italy and Spain provided the acute and convalescent COVID-19 samples.

CDR1 is SNHLY, CDR2 FYNNEI, per germline. The V gene lost 6 bases and the J gene lost 5 bases, with 7 bases spanning the gap. There are 12 residues in the CDR3. The method was immunoSEQ multiplex PCR; TCRdb's version includes in-frame clones alone and lacks a portion of them. The data show about 230,000 clones, 83% seen once. This receptor was identified in a woman in her twenties or thirties with COVID-19, enrolled during active disease. The V gene is TRBV2, the J gene TRBJ1-4; the D is unclear. The sample consisted of peripheral blood. CDR3 nucleotide sequence: TGTGCCAGCAGCGTCCTAAATGAAAAACTGTTTTTT. It codes for CASSVLNEKLFF.